A selection of T cell receptor beta chains follows, all from one sample in a study of beta chain features in type 1 diabetes. The method was immunoSEQ multiplex PCR; TCRdb's version includes in-frame clones alone and lacks a portion of them. Altogether about 710,000 clones are present, more than 12% being singletons, with the ten largest covering approximately 0.043%. Sequencing was performed on naive CD4+ T cells from blood. The receptors stem from a man aged 18-30 years with type 1 diabetes. Both conserved end residues are part of each CDR3. The order of the fields is clone size, V gene, D gene, J gene, CDR3 DNA, CDR3 protein. The D gene is left open where the match is weak. Only some rows state a clone size, as once, few, many or a class for expanded clones.

clone_size: few
v_call: TRBV19
d_call: TRBD2
j_call: TRBJ2-1
cdr3_nt: TGTGCCAGTAGTACCTCAGCGGGAGGGGACAATGAGCAGTTCTTC
cdr3_aa: CASSTSAGGDNEQFF

clone_size: few
v_call: TRBV7-9
d_call: NA
j_call: TRBJ2-5
cdr3_nt: TGTGCCATGAGAGGGGCCCAAGAGACCCAGTACTTC
cdr3_aa: CAMRGAQETQYF

clone_size: few
v_call: TRBV2
d_call: TRBD1
j_call: TRBJ2-1
cdr3_nt: TGTGCCAGCAGTGAAAGACAGGGGGGTTACAATGAGCAGTTCTTC
cdr3_aa: CASSERQGGYNEQFF

clone_size: NA
v_call: TRBV5-1
d_call: NA
j_call: TRBJ2-1
cdr3_nt: TGCGCCAGCAGCCCGCTCCCGGACAACAATGAGCAGTTCTTC
cdr3_aa: CASSPLPDNNEQFF

clone_size: NA
v_call: TRBV20-1
d_call: NA
j_call: TRBJ1-2
cdr3_nt: TGCAGTGCTAGTGGACAGAGCCTCTTC
cdr3_aa: CSASGQSLF

clone_size: few
v_call: TRBV7-9
d_call: NA
j_call: TRBJ2-5
cdr3_nt: TGTGCCACCCGCGTCCGAGAGGAGACCCAGTACTTC
cdr3_aa: CATRVREETQYF

clone_size: NA
v_call: TRBV7-9
d_call: NA
j_call: TRBJ1-5
cdr3_nt: TGTGCCAGCAGCTTATCGGCGACAGTTAGAAATCAGCCCCAGCATTTT
cdr3_aa: CASSLSATVRNQPQHF

clone_size: few
v_call: TRBV5-4
d_call: NA
j_call: TRBJ2-5
cdr3_nt: TGTGCCAGCAGCTTTTTGGGTGGGGAGACCCAGTACTTC
cdr3_aa: CASSFLGGETQYF

clone_size: few
v_call: TRBV14
d_call: NA
j_call: TRBJ1-1
cdr3_nt: TGTGCCAGCAGCCAAGAGGGAGGGGGTCGGAACACTGAAGCTTTCTTT
cdr3_aa: CASSQEGGGRNTEAFF

clone_size: NA
v_call: TRBV15
d_call: TRBD2
j_call: TRBJ2-7
cdr3_nt: TGTGCCACCAGCAGAGATCCAGCGGGAGCCTACGAGCAGTACTTC
cdr3_aa: CATSRDPAGAYEQYF

clone_size: NA
v_call: TRBV5-4
d_call: NA
j_call: TRBJ1-5
cdr3_nt: TGTGCCAGCAGCTTGGGTCAGGGAAGGGATCAGCCCCAGCATTTT
cdr3_aa: CASSLGQGRDQPQHF

clone_size: few
v_call: TRBV27
d_call: NA
j_call: TRBJ1-1
cdr3_nt: TGTGCCAGCAGTCCCTACACGGGGTCGACTGAAGCTTTCTTT
cdr3_aa: CASSPYTGSTEAFF

clone_size: NA
v_call: TRBV9
d_call: NA
j_call: TRBJ2-1
cdr3_nt: TGTGCCAGCAGCGTAGGGGGACTGGCCCCCAGTGAGCAGTTCTTC
cdr3_aa: CASSVGGLAPSEQFF

clone_size: few
v_call: TRBV5-1
d_call: TRBD2
j_call: TRBJ2-1
cdr3_nt: TGCGCCAGCAGCCCTCCACTAGCGGGGAACAATGAGCAGTTCTTC
cdr3_aa: CASSPPLAGNNEQFF

clone_size: few
v_call: TRBV2
d_call: NA
j_call: TRBJ2-3
cdr3_nt: TGTGCCAGCAGTGAGACAAGATCCACAGATACGCAGTATTTT
cdr3_aa: CASSETRSTDTQYF

clone_size: NA
v_call: TRBV23-1
d_call: TRBD2
j_call: TRBJ2-5
cdr3_nt: TGCGCCAGCAGTCAATACTCACTAGCGGGGGTCAAAGAGACCCAGTACTTC
cdr3_aa: CASSQYSLAGVKETQYF

clone_size: few
v_call: TRBV19
d_call: NA
j_call: TRBJ1-1
cdr3_nt: TGTGCCAGTAGGCTGAACACTGAAGCTTTCTTT
cdr3_aa: CASRLNTEAFF

clone_size: few
v_call: TRBV9
d_call: NA
j_call: TRBJ2-6
cdr3_nt: TGTGCCAGCAGCCTCGACTCTGGGGCCAACGTCCTGACTTTC
cdr3_aa: CASSLDSGANVLTF

clone_size: few
v_call: TRBV5-4
d_call: NA
j_call: TRBJ1-1
cdr3_nt: TGTGCCAGCAGCTTGATTGAAGCTGAAGCTTTCTTT
cdr3_aa: CASSLIEAEAFF

clone_size: few
v_call: TRBV7-2
d_call: TRBD2
j_call: TRBJ2-6
cdr3_nt: TGTGCCAGCAGCTTAGCGGGAGGGAGAAACTCTGGGGCCAACGTCCTGACTTTC
cdr3_aa: CASSLAGGRNSGANVLTF

clone_size: few
v_call: TRBV6-1
d_call: NA
j_call: TRBJ1-1
cdr3_nt: TGTGCCAGCAGTGAATTGGCAGCTTTGAACACTGAAGCTTTCTTT
cdr3_aa: CASSELAALNTEAFF

clone_size: few
v_call: TRBV6-1
d_call: NA
j_call: TRBJ1-5
cdr3_nt: TGTGCCAGCAGTGGGGGACGGCCCTGGGGCAATCAGCCCCAGCATTTT
cdr3_aa: CASSGGRPWGNQPQHF

clone_size: NA
v_call: TRBV30
d_call: TRBD1
j_call: TRBJ1-1
cdr3_nt: TGTGCCTGGACTTTCCGGTGGGCAGGGGGAATGAACACTGAAGCTTTCTTT
cdr3_aa: CAWTFRWAGGMNTEAFF

clone_size: NA
v_call: TRBV27
d_call: TRBD1
j_call: TRBJ2-3
cdr3_nt: TGTGCCAGCAGTTGGGACAGGGAAAGGCGCACAGATACGCAGTATTTT
cdr3_aa: CASSWDRERRTDTQYF

clone_size: NA
v_call: TRBV11-2
d_call: NA
j_call: TRBJ2-4
cdr3_nt: TGTGCCAGCAGCTTAGCAGGGGAAAACATTCAGTACTTC
cdr3_aa: CASSLAGENIQYF

clone_size: NA
v_call: TRBV5-5
d_call: NA
j_call: TRBJ2-5
cdr3_nt: TGTGCCAGCAGCTTGGACGCGCCAGAGACCCAGTACTTC
cdr3_aa: CASSLDAPETQYF

clone_size: once
v_call: TRBV7-9
d_call: NA
j_call: TRBJ1-1
cdr3_nt: TGTGCCAGCAGCTTAACGGGAGAGGGGGAAGCTTTCTTT
cdr3_aa: CASSLTGEGEAFF

clone_size: NA
v_call: TRBV5-1
d_call: TRBD1
j_call: TRBJ2-7
cdr3_nt: TGCGCCAGCAGCTTGGGGAACTTGGGACAGGGAGGCGAGCAGTACTTC
cdr3_aa: CASSLGNLGQGGEQYF

clone_size: few
v_call: TRBV28
d_call: NA
j_call: TRBJ2-7
cdr3_nt: TGTGCCAGCAGTCCGGGGCCCCTGACCTACGAGCAGTACTTC
cdr3_aa: CASSPGPLTYEQYF

clone_size: NA
v_call: TRBV7-2
d_call: NA
j_call: TRBJ2-3
cdr3_nt: TGTGCCAGCAGCCCCTCCCGGGTTAGCACAGATACGCAGTATTTT
cdr3_aa: CASSPSRVSTDTQYF

clone_size: few
v_call: TRBV9
d_call: TRBD1
j_call: TRBJ2-7
cdr3_nt: TGTGCCAGCAGCGCGACCTCGGGACAGGGGGAGTACGAGCAGTACTTC
cdr3_aa: CASSATSGQGEYEQYF

clone_size: few
v_call: TRBV30
d_call: TRBD2
j_call: TRBJ2-7
cdr3_nt: TGTGCCTGGAGTGTATCTAGCGGGAGAGGGTACGAGCAGTACTTC
cdr3_aa: CAWSVSSGRGYEQYF

clone_size: NA
v_call: TRBV6-5
d_call: NA
j_call: TRBJ2-1
cdr3_nt: TGTGCCAGCAGTTACTCGGGGGCAGGGCAGTTCTTC
cdr3_aa: CASSYSGAGQFF